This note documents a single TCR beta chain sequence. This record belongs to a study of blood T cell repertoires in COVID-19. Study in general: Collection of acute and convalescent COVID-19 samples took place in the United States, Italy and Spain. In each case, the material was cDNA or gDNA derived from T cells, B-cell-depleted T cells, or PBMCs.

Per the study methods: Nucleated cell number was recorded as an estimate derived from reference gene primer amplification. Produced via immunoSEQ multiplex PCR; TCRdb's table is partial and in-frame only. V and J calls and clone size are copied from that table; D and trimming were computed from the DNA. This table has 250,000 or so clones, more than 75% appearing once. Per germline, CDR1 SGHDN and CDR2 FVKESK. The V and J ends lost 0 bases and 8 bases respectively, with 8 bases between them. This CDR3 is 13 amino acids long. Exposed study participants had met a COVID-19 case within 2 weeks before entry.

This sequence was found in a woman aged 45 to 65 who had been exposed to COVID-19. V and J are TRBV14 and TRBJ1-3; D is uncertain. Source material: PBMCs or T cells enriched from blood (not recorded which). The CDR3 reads CASSQDGVHTIYF. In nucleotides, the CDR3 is TGTGCCAGCAGCCAAGACGGGGTGCACACCATATATTTT.